The sequence of this T cell receptor beta chain was determined in a study of cytomegalovirus exposure and HLA in healthy donors. As for this clone: Its cognate antigen is unknown.

Primers included in the PCR were 60 Vbeta and 13 Jbeta primers. TCRdb's copy holds only in-frame clones and misses some; the assay was immunoSEQ multiplex PCR. There are 160,000 or so clones in the sample; 70% to 80% occur only once, and around a tenth lies in the top ten. Findings of the study overall: In a later analysis, most CMV-associated TCR beta chains appeared HLA-restricted.

The sequence was collected from a man in his late teens or twenties in good health and CMV-seropositive. The sequencing input was PBMCs.

Here the CDR3 DNA reads TGTGCCAGCAGTTTCGGACAGGGCTCCTACGAGCAGTACTTC. Its protein is CASSFGQGSYEQYF. The V gene is TRBV11-2, the J gene TRBJ2-7, with TRBD1 matching 8 bases. The V gene's germline CDR1 is SGHAT and CDR2 FQNNGV. The CDR3 length is 14 residues. V was clipped by 6 bases and J by 0 bases; unmatched bases: 4.